This T cell receptor (beta chain) was recorded in a study of blood T cell repertoires in COVID-19 (TCRdb year 2020). Study-wide context: Samples covering the acute and convalescent phases of COVID-19 were provided by collaborators in the United States, Italy and Spain. The sample metadata nearly always contained a de-identified subject ID, COVID-19 status, age in years and sex. Deeply sampled blood TCRbeta repertoires from subjects exposed to, actively infected with, or recovered from COVID-19 were included in the dataset. HLA class I and class II types, where available, came from metadata supplied by the sample provider rather than from assay-based typing. The repertoires were released in a freely available public database intended as a resource for research on the immune response to SARS-CoV-2. The prospective study material was composed of cDNA or gDNA derived from T cells, B-cell-depleted T cells, or PBMCs. The samples were drawn from the first 160 participants of the ongoing ImmuneRACE study and from some 1,300 subjects provided by 6 global collaborators. The investigation overall reported the following: The amount of clinical and demographic metadata varied by source and participant and was provided uncurated.

To note about this clone: Its antigen is currently not known. Per-base qualities were not stored, and no clone one base away is much larger. This specimen includes other DNA sequences encoding the same CDR3.

TCRbeta CDR3 regions were amplified from genomic DNA by means of the immunoSEQ Assay, a bias-controlled multiplex PCR. On the authors' methods: The number of nucleated cells in each sample was estimated from the amplification of reference gene primers within the assay. To quantify the absolute abundance of each unique TCRbeta CDR3 rearrangement, sequence reads were collapsed and filtered. For each sample, productive Simpson clonality was calculated as the square root of Simpson's diversity index across productive rearrangements. TCRdb took this table from immuneACCESS and kept in-frame rearrangements with V and J called. Such tables lack part of the clones; where checked against another copy, unresolved V genes explain under half of the gap, and the rest is unexplained. That table supplies the V and J calls and clone size; D and trimming were determined from the DNA. Here the sample has over 120,000 clones; about three quarters occur a single time. 1.5% to 2.5% of the sample comes from the top ten.

Each collaborating institution followed its own protocols to collect whole blood in K2EDTA tubes. For TCRbeta analysis, collaborators shipped samples in one of three forms: frozen whole blood, isolated PBMCs, or DNA extracted from either of those sample types. Trimming at the junction amounts to 5 bases on V and 0 bases on J, and the germline ends lie 6 bases apart. The CDR3 holds 13 amino acids from the cysteine to the phenylalanine. This entry keeps only the CDR3 DNA: 39 bases, framed from base 1. The clonotype was recovered from a woman aged 55 to 70 with acute or convalescent COVID-19. The sample comprised peripheral blood. The chain joins TRBV12-3 or TRBV12-4 to TRBJ2-3; confidence is insufficient to name the D gene. Read as DNA, the sequence is TGTGCCAGCAGTCCCTTCAGCACAGATACGCAGTATTTT. Its coded protein is CASSPFSTDTQYF.